A single sample gave rise to the 10 T cell receptor beta chains below, sequenced in a study of PD-1 blockade in classical Hodgkin lymphoma. Every patient relapsed after autologous stem cell transplantation, and brentuximab vedotin exposure varied. Only in-frame clones appear in the TCRdb table, and some are missing; sequencing was by immunoSEQ multiplex PCR. This table holds fewer than 65,000 clones, around 87% found once. This specimen was peripheral blood mononuclear cells (PBMCs), taken at baseline. The receptors come from a human donor with classical Hodgkin lymphoma.

In DNA form, the CDR3 reads TGTGCCAGCAGCTTCGACCTAGGCCCCTACGAGCAGTACTTC. Encoded protein: CASSFDLGPYEQYF. The chain employs TRBV7-9 and TRBJ2-7; D gene unclear. Germline V gene data show CDR1 as SEHNR and CDR2 as FQNEAQ (reference sequence). V gave up 3 bases and J gave up 2 bases, with 11 bases separating them. The CDR3 length is 14 residues.

This chain links TRBV6-5 with TRBJ2-7; D gene ambiguous. Germline CDR1 MNHEY, CDR2 SVGAGI. Trimming cost V 6 bases and J 2 bases, with 11 bases left between them. This CDR3 spans 13 amino acids. The DNA of the CDR3 is TGTGCCAGCAGGCGGACCCGCACCTACGAGCAGTACTTC. It specifies CASRRTRTYEQYF.

V gene TRBV7-6 combines with J gene TRBJ1-4, with D unclear. CDR3 length equals 14 residues. V lost 6 bases and J lost 0, with 8 bases in between. Germline V gene lookup returns CDR1 SGHVS and CDR2 FNYEAQ. Here the CDR3 reads CASRKFATNEKLFF. CDR3 DNA sequence: TGTGCCAGCAGGAAATTTGCAACTAATGAAAAACTGTTTTTT.

The V gene is TRBV6-1, the J gene TRBJ1-5, with D uncertain. The germline V gene has CDR1 MNHNS and CDR2 SASEGT. Trimming removed 1 base at V and 0 bases at J, with 16 bases between. The CDR3 has 18 residues. The CDR3, as DNA: TGTGCCAGCAGTGAAGAGGTAGAGGGAGCCTATAGCAATCAGCCCCAGCATTTT. Its translation is CASSEEVEGAYSNQPQHF.

The CDR3 sequence is CASSLFGGSNTGELFF. The CDR3 DNA follows: TGTGCCAGCAGCTTATTCGGGGGTTCGAACACCGGGGAGCTGTTTTTT. The rearrangement joins TRBV7-3 to TRBJ2-2, with D possibly being TRBD2 (6 bases). Germline CDR1 reads SGHTA; CDR2 reads FQGTGA. This CDR3 contains 16 residues. Trimming removed 2 bases at V and 0 bases at J, with 10 bases between.

This chain connects TRBV27 to TRBJ2-1; 7 bases map to TRBD2. Germline values: CDR1 MNHEY, CDR2 SMNVEV (reference sequence). After removal of 5 bases from V and 3 bases from J, the junction contained 10 bases not matched to a gene. CDR3 length: 16 amino acids. The CDR3 loop reads CASSPDWASGYNEQFF. CDR3 DNA: TGTGCCAGCAGTCCCGACTGGGCTAGCGGCTACAATGAGCAGTTCTTC.

The gene calls are TRBV29-1 and TRBJ1-2, with D perhaps matching TRBD1 (5 bases). Germline V gene data show CDR1 as SQVTM and CDR2 as ANQGSEA. Trimming pared 4 bases from V and 2 bases from J, leaving 14 bases between. CDR3 length: 14 amino acids. The CDR3 coding sequence is TGCAGCGTTGTGGGGCATGACAGCAACTATGGCTACACCTTC. The encoded protein is CSVVGHDSNYGYTF.

This rearrangement joins TRBV15 to TRBJ2-1, with TRBD2 as a possible D gene (6 bases). Germline loops: CDR1 LNHNV, CDR2 YYDKDF (reference sequence). The CDR3 spans 16 residues. Trimming took 1 base from V and 6 from J, leaving 16 bases between them. CDR3 protein: CATSRVPLLGGNEQFF. For the CDR3, the DNA is TGTGCCACCAGCAGAGTTCCTCTCCTGGGGGGCAATGAGCAGTTCTTC.

The rearrangement joins TRBV18 to TRBJ1-3; no clear D gene. Per the germline V gene, CDR1 is KGHSH and CDR2 is LQKENI. This CDR3 is built from 14 residues. V lost 4 bases and J lost 1, with 8 bases in between. The CDR3 loop reads CASSRTLSGNTIYF. CDR3 nucleotide sequence: TGTGCCAGCTCACGAACATTATCTGGAAACACCATATATTTT.

V gene TRBV5-1 combines with J gene TRBJ2-6; the D is unclear. Deletions cut 0 bases from V and 2 bases from J, with 3 bases between. CDR3 length equals 14 residues. Germline V CDR1 and CDR2: SGHRS, YFSETQ. This CDR3 is CASSLEPGANVLTF. CDR3 nucleotides: TGCGCCAGCAGCTTGGAGCCTGGGGCCAACGTCCTGACTTTC.